These T cell receptor beta chains were read from a single sample in a study of cytotoxic CD8 clonotypes in ibrutinib-treated CLL. Clones were read by immunoSEQ multiplex PCR, and TCRdb kept only the in-frame ones, dropping some. There are some 130,000 clones in the sample; more than 75% occur only once, and roughly 4.7% lies in the top ten. The sample was PBMCs, taken after 24 months of ibrutinib treatment. Source of these receptors: a human donor with chronic lymphocytic leukemia. CDR3s include the opening cysteine and the closing phenylalanine or tryptophan. The D gene is left open where the match is weak. A row's size may be missing; if present it is once, few, many or a size class.

V gene	J gene	clone size	D gene	CDR3 protein	CDR3 DNA
TRBV4-3	TRBJ2-3	-	-	CASSQSGDTDTQYF	TGCGCCAGCAGCCAATCAGGGGACACAGATACGCAGTATTTT
TRBV7-3	TRBJ2-7	-	TRBD1	CASSLGGPSSYEQYF	TGTGCCAGCAGCCTAGGGGGCCCTAGCTCCTACGAGCAGTACTTC
TRBV27	TRBJ1-5	-	-	CASRRGGSNQPQHF	TGTGCCAGCAGGCGTGGGGGTAGCAATCAGCCCCAGCATTTT
TRBV7-2	TRBJ1-4	-	TRBD1	CASSSRQGGSEKLFF	TGTGCCAGCAGCTCTCGACAGGGGGGGAGTGAAAAACTGTTTTTT
TRBV7-3	TRBJ2-3	once	-	CASSPSGGLDTQYF	TGTGCCAGCAGCCCCAGTGGGGGGTTAGATACGCAGTATTTT
TRBV30	TRBJ1-5	-	TRBD1	CAWSVQGAGNQPQHF	TGTGCCTGGAGTGTACAGGGGGCAGGCAATCAGCCCCAGCATTTT
TRBV11-3	TRBJ2-3	once	TRBD2	CASSLGQREKADTQYF	TGTGCCAGCAGCTTAGGCCAGCGGGAGAAGGCAGATACGCAGTATTTT
TRBV7-2	TRBJ1-5	once	TRBD1	CASTEDRGPHQPQHF	TGTGCCAGCACCGAGGACAGGGGGCCCCATCAGCCCCAGCATTTT
TRBV28	TRBJ2-3	-	-	CASSLGRGLFADTQYF	TGTGCCAGCAGTTTAGGGCGGGGTTTATTTGCAGATACGCAGTATTTT
TRBV9	TRBJ2-1	-	-	CASSVGGHGEQFF	TGTGCCAGCAGCGTCGGGGGGCACGGGGAGCAGTTCTTC